This T cell receptor beta chain is from a study of T cell responses to AZD1222 COVID-19 vaccine. Study information: Samples with a second dose at about 4 or about 12 weeks were pooled together.

The CDR3 has 12 amino acids. CDR1 and CDR2 from the germline V gene are GTSNPN and SVGIG (reference sequence). Trimming removed 2 bases from V and 1 base from J, with 5 bases in between. Profiled with immunoSEQ multiplex PCR; TCRdb holds only in-frame clones, not every one. The sample holds about 85,000 clones, around 86% seen once. V gene TRBV30 combines with J gene TRBJ2-5; the D is unclear. The receptor comes from an adult in good health. The specimen was peripheral blood, collected on day 0 of AZD1222 vaccination. The CDR3 loop reads CAWSKGQETQYF. DNA of the CDR3: TGTGCCTGGAGTAAGGGCCAAGAGACCCAGTACTTC.